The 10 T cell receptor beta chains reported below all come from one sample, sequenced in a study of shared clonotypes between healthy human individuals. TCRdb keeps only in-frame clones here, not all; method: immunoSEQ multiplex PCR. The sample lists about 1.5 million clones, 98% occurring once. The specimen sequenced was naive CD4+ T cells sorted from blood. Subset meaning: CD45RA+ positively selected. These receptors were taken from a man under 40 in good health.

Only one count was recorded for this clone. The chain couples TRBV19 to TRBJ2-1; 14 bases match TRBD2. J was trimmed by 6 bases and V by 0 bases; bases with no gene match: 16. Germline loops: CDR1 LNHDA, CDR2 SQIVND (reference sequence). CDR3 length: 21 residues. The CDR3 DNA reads TGTGCCAGTAGTATAGACATCTCCGGGACTAGCGGGAGAATGGGTGTCAATGAGCAGTTCTTC. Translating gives CASSIDISGTSGRMGVNEQFF.

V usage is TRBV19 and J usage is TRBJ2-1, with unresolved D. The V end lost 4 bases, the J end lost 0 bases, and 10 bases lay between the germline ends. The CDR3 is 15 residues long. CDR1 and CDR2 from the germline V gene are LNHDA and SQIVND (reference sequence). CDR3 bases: TGTGCCAGTAGTAAACCCGAAAGCTCCTACAATGAGCAGTTCTTC. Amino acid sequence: CASSKPESSYNEQFF.

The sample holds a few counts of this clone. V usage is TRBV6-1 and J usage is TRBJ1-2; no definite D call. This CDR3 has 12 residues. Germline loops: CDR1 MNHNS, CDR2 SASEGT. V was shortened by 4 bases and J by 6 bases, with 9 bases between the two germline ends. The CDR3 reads CASSAGSDGYTF. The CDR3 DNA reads TGTGCCAGCAGTGCGGGGTCTGATGGCTACACCTTC.

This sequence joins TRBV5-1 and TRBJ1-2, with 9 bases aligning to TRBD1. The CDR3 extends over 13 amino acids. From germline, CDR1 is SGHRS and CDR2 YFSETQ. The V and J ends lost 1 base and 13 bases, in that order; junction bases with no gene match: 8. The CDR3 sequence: CASSLPGQGLFTF. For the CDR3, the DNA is TGCGCCAGCAGCTTGCCGGGACAGGGACTCTTCACCTTC.

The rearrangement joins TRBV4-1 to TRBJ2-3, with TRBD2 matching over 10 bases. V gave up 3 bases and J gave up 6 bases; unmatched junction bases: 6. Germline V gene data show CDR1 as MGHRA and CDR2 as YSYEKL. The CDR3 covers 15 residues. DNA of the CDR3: TGCGCCAGCAGCCAGGCTAGCGGGGGCTTGGATACGCAGTATTTT. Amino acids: CASSQASGGLDTQYF.

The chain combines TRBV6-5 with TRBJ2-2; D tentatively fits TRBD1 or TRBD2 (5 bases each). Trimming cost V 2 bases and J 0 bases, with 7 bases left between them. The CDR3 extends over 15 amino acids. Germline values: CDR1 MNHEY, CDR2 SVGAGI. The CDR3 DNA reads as TGTGCCAGCAGTTACCGGGGCACGAACACCGGGGAGCTGTTTTTT. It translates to CASSYRGTNTGELFF.

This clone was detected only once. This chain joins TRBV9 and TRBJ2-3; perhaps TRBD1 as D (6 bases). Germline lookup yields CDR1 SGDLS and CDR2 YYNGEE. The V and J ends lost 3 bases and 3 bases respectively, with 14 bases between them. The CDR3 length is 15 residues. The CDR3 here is CASSARDKATDTQYF. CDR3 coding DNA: TGTGCCAGCAGCGCCCGGGACAAAGCAACAGATACGCAGTATTTT. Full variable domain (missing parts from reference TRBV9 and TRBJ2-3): DSGVTQTPKHLITATGQRVTLRCSPRSGDLSVYWYQQSLDQGLQFLIQYYNGEERAKGNILERFSAQQFPDLHSELNLSSLELGDSALYFCASSARDKATDTQYFGPGTRLTVL.

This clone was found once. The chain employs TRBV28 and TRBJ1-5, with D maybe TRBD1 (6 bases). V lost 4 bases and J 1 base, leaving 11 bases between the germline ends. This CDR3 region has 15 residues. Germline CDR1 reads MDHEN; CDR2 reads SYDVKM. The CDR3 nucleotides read TGTGCCAGCAGTTCTATAACAGGGAGCAATCAGCCCCAGCATTTT. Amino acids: CASSSITGSNQPQHF.

CDR3 sequence reads: CASSALALSPAETQYF. The CDR3 nucleotides are TGTGCCAGCAGTGCGCTAGCCCTTTCACCTGCGGAGACCCAGTACTTC. This rearrangement joins TRBV25-1 to TRBJ2-5, with D possibly matching TRBD2 (5 bases). Between the trimmed V and J ends, which lost 4 bases and 5 bases, there was a span of 20 bases. Germline assignment: CDR1 MGHDK and CDR2 SYGVNS. The CDR3 has 16 residues. Combining the CDR3 with reference TRBV25-1 and TRBJ2-5 gives the whole variable domain EADIYQTPRYLVIGTGKKITLECSQTMGHDKMYWYQQDPGMELHLIHYSYGVNSTEKGDLSSESTVSRIRTEHFPLTLESARPSHTSQYLCASSALALSPAETQYFGPGTRLLVL.

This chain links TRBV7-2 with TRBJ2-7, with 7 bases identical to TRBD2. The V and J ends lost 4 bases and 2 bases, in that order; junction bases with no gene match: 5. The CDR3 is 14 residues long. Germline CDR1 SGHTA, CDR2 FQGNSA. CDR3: CASSSASGPYEQYF. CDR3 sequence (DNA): TGTGCCAGCAGCTCGGCTAGCGGTCCCTACGAGCAGTACTTC.